Listed here is a single TCR beta chain. Its antigen remains unknown. Findings and caveats of the study: Tumor Treg TCRs overlapped most with tumor naive CD4+ cells.

The germline V gene encodes CDR1 MNHEY and CDR2 SVGEGT. The germline V and J ends were trimmed by 5 bases and 6 bases, with 10 bases remaining between them. This CDR3 is 12 amino acids long. TCRdb used MiXCR to reprocess the 5' RACE reads, holding one entry per CDR3 protein. The sample holds approximately 60,000 distinct CDR3 sequences; 25% to 30% are singletons and the top ten take roughly 3%. The origin of this receptor is a female donor with breast cancer. The V call is TRBV6-2 or TRBV6-3, the J call TRBJ1-1; D unclear. The sequencing sample was made of tumor-infiltrating memory CD4+ T cells sorted from the breast tumor. The subset is: memory CD4+ T cells, CD4+CD45RO+CD25-. CDR3 region: CASSREDAEAFF. DNA for the CDR3: TGTGCCAGCAGTCGGGAAGACGCTGAAGCTTTCTTT.